Listed here is a single T cell receptor (beta chain). Its antigen is as yet unknown. This specimen comes from a study of cytomegalovirus exposure and HLA in healthy donors. Study observations and caveats: Most TCRs appeared rarely, but some public TCRs recurred in many donors. Sequencing had likely introduced a cluster of highly shared sequence variants as an artifact.

Vbeta (60) and Jbeta (13) primers were used in the PCR. Produced via immunoSEQ multiplex PCR; TCRdb's table is partial and in-frame only. The sample totals 200,000 to 250,000 clones. From germline, CDR1 is SGHDT and CDR2 YYEEEE. CDR3 length: 14 amino acids. V lost 0 bases and J lost 3, with 10 bases in between. Source material: PBMCs. The source is a girl aged 2-10 years in good health and CMV-seropositive. The chain joins TRBV5-6 to TRBJ2-7; D call uncertain. The CDR3 sequence: CASSLGIQVYEQYF. CDR3 coding DNA: TGTGCCAGCAGCTTGGGAATCCAGGTCTACGAGCAGTACTTC.